This is a list of T cell receptor beta chains from one sample in a study of shared clonotypes between healthy human individuals. Clones were read by immunoSEQ multiplex PCR, and TCRdb kept only the in-frame ones, dropping some. The sample lists about 2.1 million clones, over 85% occurring once. The material sequenced was naive CD8+ T cells from PBMCs. These receptor sequences come from a young man in good health. Some clones in this sample may be carry-over from other donors' samples. The CDR3 runs from the conserved cysteine through the conserved F or W. D genes are given only for firm matches. Clone size is not always given. Where it is, it says once, few, many or a class for expanded clones.

NA	TRBV4-1	TRBJ2-7	NA	TGCGCCAGCAGCCAAGATCCGGGGTACTCCTACGAGCAGTACTTC	CASSQDPGYSYEQYF
NA	TRBV5-1	TRBJ2-1	NA	TGCGCCAGCAGCTTACCGGCGGGGAACTCCTACAATGAGCAGTTCTTC	CASSLPAGNSYNEQFF
NA	TRBV6-5	TRBJ1-1	few	TGTGCCAGCAGTTATCGGACGTACCACCTAACTGAAGCTTTCTTT	CASSYRTYHLTEAFF
TRBD2	TRBV7-9	TRBJ2-7	NA	TGTGCCAGCAGCTCCCCTAGCGGCGGCAGCTCCTACGAGCAGTACTTC	CASSSPSGGSSYEQYF
NA	TRBV5-8	TRBJ1-4	NA	TGTGCCAGCAGCTTGGACTCTTCCCGAGGTGAAAAACTGTTTTTT	CASSLDSSRGEKLFF
NA	TRBV5-4	TRBJ2-7	NA	TGTGCCAGCAGCTTGGTCCCAGGCCGAGACCCCTACGAGCAGTACTTC	CASSLVPGRDPYEQYF
TRBD2	TRBV4-3	TRBJ2-2	NA	TGCGCCAGCAGCCAAGAACGCGGGAGGGTCACCGGGGAGCTGTTTTTT	CASSQERGRVTGELFF
NA	TRBV7-8	TRBJ2-7	once	TGTGCCAGCAGCTTAGGTTCTCAAGCGGCCTACGAGCAGTACTTC	CASSLGSQAAYEQYF
NA	TRBV4-3	TRBJ2-2	NA	TGCGCCAGCAGCCTGACGGTTACCGGGGAGCTGTTTTTT	CASSLTVTGELFF
NA	TRBV28	TRBJ1-5	NA	TGTGCCAGCAGCCCGAGGGGGTTAAACAATCAGCCCCAGCATTTT	CASSPRGLNNQPQHF
NA	TRBV9	TRBJ2-7	NA	TGTGCCAGCAGTTTGAGGGGCGACGAGCAGTACTTC	CASSLRGDEQYF
NA	TRBV29-1	TRBJ2-2	NA	TGCAGCGTTGATCTCCCAGCGAACACCGGGGAGCTGTTTTTT	CSVDLPANTGELFF
NA	TRBV7-2	TRBJ2-7	NA	TGTGCCAGCAGCTTAGGGGACACGTCCTACGAGCAGTACTTC	CASSLGDTSYEQYF
TRBD1	TRBV28	TRBJ2-1	NA	TGTGCCAGCAGCCCCGGGACAGGCAATGAGCAGTTCTTC	CASSPGTGNEQFF
NA	TRBV5-6	TRBJ1-2	once	TGTGCCAGCAGCGTTGACGGCTATGGCTACACCTTC	CASSVDGYGYTF
NA	TRBV18	TRBJ2-1	NA	TGTGCCAGCTCACCGGGCAGGCGAAACTACAATGAGCAGTTCTTC	CASSPGRRNYNEQFF
NA	TRBV7-9	TRBJ2-7	NA	TGTGCCAGCAGCTTTGACAGCGAGAGCTCCTACGAGCAGTACTTC	CASSFDSESSYEQYF
TRBD1	TRBV28	TRBJ1-1	NA	TGTGCCAGCAGCCCCATGGGACAGGGTTACACTGAAGCTTTCTTT	CASSPMGQGYTEAFF
TRBD2	TRBV28	TRBJ2-7	NA	TGTGCCAGCAGTTTATGGGCTAGCGGGGACCCGGTTAACTTC	CASSLWASGDPVNF
NA	TRBV19	TRBJ2-5	NA	TGTGCCAGTAGTATCTACCTCTCCCAAGAGACCCAGTACTTC	CASSIYLSQETQYF
NA	TRBV5-1	TRBJ2-3	NA	TGCGCCAGCAGCTTGTACAGGCGTGGGGCGCGGACAGATACGCAGTATTTT	CASSLYRRGARTDTQYF
NA	TRBV9	TRBJ2-5	NA	TGTGCCAGCAGCGTAAGTGGGCAGCCCCAAGAGACCCAGTACTTC	CASSVSGQPQETQYF
TRBD1	TRBV6-5	TRBJ1-1	NA	TGTGCCAGCAGTGCCACAGGGGGTTGGGGCACTGAAGCTTTCTTT	CASSATGGWGTEAFF
NA	TRBV6-1	TRBJ2-1	NA	TGTGCCAGCCACCTCCCGCGGCTAGCGTTTGCGGAGCAGTTCTTC	CASHLPRLAFAEQFF
NA	TRBV19	TRBJ1-5	NA	TGTGCCAGTAGTTTAGACAGCTCCAATCAGCCCCAGCATTTT	CASSLDSSNQPQHF
TRBD2	TRBV15	TRBJ2-7	once	TGTGCCACCAGCAGAGATCCTGCTTGGACTAGCGGGAGTGGGAGTGTAAACGAGCAGTACTTC	CATSRDPAWTSGSGSVNEQYF
NA	TRBV10-3	TRBJ1-1	few	TGTGCCATCAGTGAGTCGGGGCAGGGGACTGAAGCTTTCTTT	CAISESGQGTEAFF
NA	TRBV27	TRBJ2-7	NA	TGTGCCAGCAGTTCCACGGACGGCCCCTACGAGCAGTACTTC	CASSSTDGPYEQYF
NA	TRBV5-1	TRBJ1-1	few	TGCGCCAGCAGCCCTCCAGGTGTAGCTGAAGCTTTCTTT	CASSPPGVAEAFF
TRBD2	TRBV9	TRBJ2-5	NA	TGTGCCAGCAGCGTAGGGCCTCGGACTAGCGGGAGACAAGAGACCCAGTACTTC	CASSVGPRTSGRQETQYF
NA	TRBV27	TRBJ2-1	NA	TGTGCCAGTACCAAGGGGGATTCCTACAATGAGCAGTTCTTC	CASTKGDSYNEQFF
NA	TRBV27	TRBJ2-1	NA	TGTGCCAGCACCTCGGTGGGGGCCCACAATGAGCAGTTCTTC	CASTSVGAHNEQFF
TRBD1	TRBV7-3	TRBJ2-3	NA	TGTGCCAGCAGCCCCGGGGACAGGACGCAGTATTTT	CASSPGDRTQYF
NA	TRBV28	TRBJ2-1	NA	TGTGCCAGCAGTTCACCCTACAATGAGCAGTTCTTC	CASSSPYNEQFF
NA	TRBV25-1	TRBJ2-7	NA	TGTGCCAGCAGTGATGGCAGGGGCTACGAGCAGTACTTC	CASSDGRGYEQYF
NA	TRBV5-1	TRBJ2-7	NA	TGCGCCAGCAGCCCAGCGGGACAGATCTACGAGCAGTACTTC	CASSPAGQIYEQYF
NA	TRBV11-2	TRBJ2-3	NA	TGTGCCAGCAGCAAACCCCGGGACGGATTGGGAAATACGCAGTATTTT	CASSKPRDGLGNTQYF
NA	TRBV9	TRBJ2-1	NA	TGTGCCAGCAGCTCACGGTGGGGGTACAATGAGCAGTTCTTC	CASSSRWGYNEQFF
NA	TRBV6-1	TRBJ2-1	NA	TGTGCCAGCAGACCGGACGGCCACAATGAGCAGTTCTTC	CASRPDGHNEQFF
NA	TRBV9	TRBJ2-1	NA	TGTGCCAGCAGCGTGCCCGACCGGACCAATGAGCAGTTCTTC	CASSVPDRTNEQFF
NA	TRBV7-8	TRBJ2-7	NA	TGTGCCAGCAGCTTGGGCTCCCCGGGCATTTACGAGCAGTACTTC	CASSLGSPGIYEQYF
TRBD1	TRBV5-1	TRBJ1-4	NA	TGCGCCAGCAGCTTAGGCGCAGGGGGAAATGAAAAACTGTTTTTT	CASSLGAGGNEKLFF
NA	TRBV5-6	TRBJ2-1	NA	TGTGCCAGCAGCTTGTTAACCGGTAGCGGCCCCTACAATGAGCAGTTCTTC	CASSLLTGSGPYNEQFF
TRBD2	TRBV27	TRBJ2-5	once	TGTGCCAGCACTAGCGGGAGGGGAGAGACCCAGTACTTC	CASTSGRGETQYF
TRBD2	TRBV7-2	TRBJ2-7	NA	TGTGCCAGCAGCCCGAGACTAGCGGCGGGGGGCGAGCAGTACTTC	CASSPRLAAGGEQYF
TRBD1	TRBV28	TRBJ2-3	NA	TGTGCCAGCAGTCTCCTAAGGGACAGGGCCACAGATACGCAGTATTTT	CASSLLRDRATDTQYF
TRBD2	TRBV19	TRBJ2-7	NA	TGTGCCAGTAGTATACGGCCTAGCGGGAGGTACGAGCAGTACTTC	CASSIRPSGRYEQYF
TRBD2	TRBV6-5	TRBJ2-7	once	TGTGCCAGCAGTTACGGGGCGGGAGGGCGCGAGCAGTACTTC	CASSYGAGGREQYF
NA	TRBV11-3	TRBJ2-1	NA	TGTGCCAGCAGCGCCGACAGGACCAATGAGCAGTTCTTC	CASSADRTNEQFF
NA	TRBV14	TRBJ1-1	NA	TGTGCCAGCAGCCAAGATTGGGCAGGCCCGAACACTGAAGCTTTCTTT	CASSQDWAGPNTEAFF
NA	TRBV19	TRBJ2-7	few	TGTGCCAGTACCGACAACACGGAGGAGCAGTACTTC	CASTDNTEEQYF
TRBD2	TRBV6-6	TRBJ2-7	NA	TGTGCCAGCAGGACCGGGACTAGCGGCTACCACGAGCAGTACTTC	CASRTGTSGYHEQYF
NA	TRBV5-5	TRBJ1-5	NA	TGTGCCAGCAGCTTAAACCCAGGGTCGGGTCAGCCCCAGCATTTT	CASSLNPGSGQPQHF